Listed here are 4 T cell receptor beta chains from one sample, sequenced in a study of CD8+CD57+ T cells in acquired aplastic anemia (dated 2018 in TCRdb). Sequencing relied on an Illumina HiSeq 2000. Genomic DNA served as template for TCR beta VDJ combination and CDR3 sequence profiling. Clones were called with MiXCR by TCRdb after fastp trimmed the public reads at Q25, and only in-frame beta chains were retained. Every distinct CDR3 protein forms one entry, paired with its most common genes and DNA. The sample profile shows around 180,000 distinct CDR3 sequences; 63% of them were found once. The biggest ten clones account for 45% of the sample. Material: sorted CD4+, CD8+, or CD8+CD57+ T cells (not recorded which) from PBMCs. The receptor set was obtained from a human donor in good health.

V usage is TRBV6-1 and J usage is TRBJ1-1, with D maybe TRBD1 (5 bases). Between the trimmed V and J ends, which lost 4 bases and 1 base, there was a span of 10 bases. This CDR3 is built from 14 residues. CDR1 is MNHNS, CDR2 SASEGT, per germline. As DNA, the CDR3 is TGTGCCAGCAGTGCGGACATGTGGAACACTGAAGCTTTCTTT. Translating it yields CASSADMWNTEAFF.

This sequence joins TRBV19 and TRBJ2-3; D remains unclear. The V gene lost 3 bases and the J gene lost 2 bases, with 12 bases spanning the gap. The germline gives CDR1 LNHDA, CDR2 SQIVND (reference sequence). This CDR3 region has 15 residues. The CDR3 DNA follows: TGTGCCAGTAGTATTAACTTGGTTAACACAGATACGCAGTATTTT. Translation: CASSINLVNTDTQYF.

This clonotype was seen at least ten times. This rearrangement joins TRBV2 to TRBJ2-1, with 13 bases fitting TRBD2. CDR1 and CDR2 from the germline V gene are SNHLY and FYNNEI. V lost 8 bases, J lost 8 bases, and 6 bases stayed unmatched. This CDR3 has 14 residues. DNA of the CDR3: TGTGCCAGCTGGGGGACTAGCGGGATGGATGAGCAGTTCTTC. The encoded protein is CASWGTSGMDEQFF.

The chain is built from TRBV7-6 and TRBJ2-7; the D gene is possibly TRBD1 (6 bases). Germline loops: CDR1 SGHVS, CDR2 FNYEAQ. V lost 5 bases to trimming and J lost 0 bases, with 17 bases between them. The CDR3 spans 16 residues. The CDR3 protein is CASSRSHRDNSYEQYF. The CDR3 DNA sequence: TGTGCCAGCAGCCGGAGCCATCGGGACAACTCCTACGAGCAGTACTTC.